These 27 T cell receptor beta chains share one sample of origin, sequenced in a study of cytomegalovirus exposure and HLA in healthy donors. The PCR used 60 Vbeta and 13 Jbeta primers. The data were produced by immunoSEQ multiplex PCR, yet TCRdb's version contains in-frame clones alone and is incomplete. Of roughly 120,000 clones listed, over 75% are singletons. Sequencing was done on a sample of PBMCs. All receptors derive from a man aged 40-50 years in good health and CMV-seronegative.

The V gene is TRBV5-1, the J gene TRBJ1-2, with D possibly TRBD1 on 5 matching bases. The CDR3 runs 13 residues. Trimming took 6 bases from V and 5 from J, leaving 14 bases between them. CDR1 is SGHRS, CDR2 YFSETQ, per germline. CDR3 region: CASTDGGGYGYTF. The CDR3 nucleotides read TGCGCCAGCACGGACGGGGGAGGGTATGGCTACACCTTC.

V usage is TRBV4-1 and J usage is TRBJ1-5, with 7 nucleotides matching TRBD1. The CDR3 is made up of 14 amino acids. The germline V gene has CDR1 MGHRA and CDR2 YSYEKL. Trimming at V came to 3 bases and at J to 6 bases, leaving 5 bases not matched to a gene. The CDR3 DNA sequence: TGCGCCAGCAGCCAGAGACAGGGTGCTCAGCCCCAGCATTTT. As protein: CASSQRQGAQPQHF.

The gene calls are TRBV5-8 and TRBJ1-4; the D gene is possibly TRBD1 (6 bases). Germline assignment: CDR1 SGHTS and CDR2 YDEGEE. Trimming stripped 3 bases from V and 0 bases from J, with 12 bases between. This CDR3 is built from 16 residues. CDR3 amino acids: CASSSGDTPTNEKLFF. The CDR3 nucleotides are TGTGCCAGCAGCTCCGGGGACACCCCAACTAATGAAAAACTGTTTTTT.

This clone was seen only a few times. The gene calls are TRBV6-5 and TRBJ1-2, with 7 bases that match TRBD1. Germline assignment: CDR1 MNHEY and CDR2 SVGAGI. V was pared by 4 bases and J by 8 bases, with 7 bases of the junction left unmatched. The CDR3 is made up of 13 amino acids. The CDR3 DNA follows: TGTGCCAGCAGTTTACAGGGGTTGGAGGGCTACACCTTC. Its translation: CASSLQGLEGYTF.

Comments on this clone: One junction end disagrees with the germline gene, perhaps due to a read error. The chain uses TRBV7-9 and TRBJ2-1, with D possibly being TRBD1 (6 bases). This CDR3 is 12 amino acids long. The germline CDR1 and CDR2 sequences are SEHNR and FQNEAQ (reference sequence). The CDR3 nucleotides read TGTTCCAGCACCAAAAACAGGGATGAGCAGTTCTTC. This gives the protein CSSTKNRDEQFF.

Concerning this clone: One end of the junction does not line up with germline, which may come from a read error. The chain links TRBV4-3 to TRBJ2-6, with a tentative D call TRBD1 (5 bases). This CDR3 has 16 amino acids. Germline assignment: CDR1 LGHNA and CDR2 YSLEER. The CDR3 region has the DNA TGCGCCAGCAGCCAAGATTTCGGCCCTGGGGCCAACGGCCTGACTTTC. This sequence encodes CASSQDFGPGANGLTF.

This chain connects TRBV9 to TRBJ1-1; 9 nucleotides agree with TRBD1. The germline V gene encodes CDR1 SGDLS and CDR2 YYNGEE. The V and J ends lost 0 bases and 4 bases, in that order; junction bases with no gene match: 7. The CDR3 covers 16 residues. This CDR3 reads CASSVAGQGTRTEAFF. CDR3 in DNA: TGTGCCAGCAGCGTAGCTGGACAGGGGACGCGCACTGAAGCTTTCTTT.

The chain joins TRBV4-3 to TRBJ2-2; 8 bases map to TRBD2. V was clipped by 4 bases and J by 4 bases; unmatched bases: 8. The CDR3 totals 16 residues. Germline V gives CDR1 LGHNA, CDR2 YSLEER. The CDR3 DNA follows: TGCGCCAGCAGCCCCGGGACTAGGGGGATCACCGGGGAGCTGTTTTTT. Translation: CASSPGTRGITGELFF.

The CDR3: CASSLGNLAGVTEAFF. The CDR3 DNA follows: TGTGCCAGCAGCCTCGGGAATCTTGCGGGCGTAACTGAAGCTTTCTTT. J is TRBJ1-1 and V is TRBV5-8; D uncertain. Trimming removed 4 bases from V and 5 bases from J, with 21 bases in between. The germline gives CDR1 SGHTS, CDR2 YDEGEE. This CDR3 comprises 16 residues.

The chain recombines TRBV6-5 with TRBJ1-1; D not certain. Between the trimmed V and J ends, which lost 5 bases and 4 bases, there was a span of 11 bases. The length of the CDR3 is 13 residues. CDR1 is MNHEY, CDR2 SVGAGI, per germline. The CDR3 reads CASSPTFGTEAFF. DNA of the CDR3: TGTGCCAGCAGTCCCACTTTTGGCACTGAAGCTTTCTTT.

The chain uses TRBV7-2 and TRBJ1-4; 7 positions match TRBD1. This CDR3 has 15 residues. Per the germline V gene, CDR1 is SGHTA and CDR2 is FQGNSA. J gave up 5 bases and V 4 bases, and 7 bases lay outside the gene matches. CDR3 coding DNA: TGTGCCAGCAGCTGGAGAGGGACAGCCAATGAAAAACTGTTTTTT. Its translation: CASSWRGTANEKLFF.

J is TRBJ1-1 and V is TRBV5-1, with TRBD1 matching 8 bases. J gave up 0 bases and V 3 bases, and 4 bases lay outside the gene matches. This CDR3 spans 15 amino acids. Germline V gene data show CDR1 as SGHRS and CDR2 as YFSETQ. The CDR3 here is CASSSPGQVNTEAFF. The CDR3 coding sequence is TGCGCCAGCAGCTCTCCGGGACAGGTGAACACTGAAGCTTTCTTT. Drawing the rest from reference TRBV5-1 and TRBJ1-1, the complete variable domain is KAGVTQTPRYLIKTRGQQVTLSCSPISGHRSVSWYQQTPGQGLQFLFEYFSETQRNKGNFPGRFSGRQFSNSRSEMNVSTLELGDSALYLCASSSPGQVNTEAFFGQGTRLTVV.

This clone was seen more than once but under ten times. The V call is TRBV6-6, the J call TRBJ2-3, with TRBD2 matching over 12 bases. CDR1 MNHNY and CDR2 SVGAGI come from the germline V gene (reference sequence). The CDR3 consists of 15 residues. V gave up 4 bases and J gave up 7 bases; unmatched junction bases: 6. CDR3 loop: CASSSTTSGGNTQYF. The CDR3 DNA follows: TGTGCCAGCAGTTCCACGACTAGCGGGGGAAATACGCAGTATTTT.

The rearrangement joins TRBV6-4 to TRBJ2-5, with D unresolved. Between the trimmed V and J ends, which lost 2 bases and 4 bases, there was a span of 20 bases. The CDR3 runs 17 residues. Germline CDR1 and CDR2: MRHNA and SNTAGT. CDR3 nucleotides: TGTGCCAGCAGTGACCGTCGGTGGGTTCGACATCCAGAGACCCAGTACTTC. It yields the protein CASSDRRWVRHPETQYF.

The gene calls are TRBV11-2 and TRBJ2-1; TRBD2 matches 14 bases. Trimming took 8 bases from V and 10 from J; bases not matched to a gene: 4. CDR1 is SGHAT and CDR2 is FQNNGV in the germline V gene. This CDR3 is 13 amino acids long. The CDR3: CASSGLAGVEQFF. The CDR3 coding sequence is TGTGCCAGCTCGGGACTAGCGGGAGTAGAGCAGTTCTTC.

The chain is built from TRBV25-1 and TRBJ1-4; D possibly corresponds to TRBD1 (6 bases). V lost 6 bases and J 4 bases, leaving 9 bases between the germline ends. This CDR3 region has 13 residues. Germline lookup yields CDR1 MGHDK and CDR2 SYGVNS. CDR3 coding DNA: TGTGCCAGCAGCGGACAGTTTAATGAAAAACTGTTTTTT. It translates to CASSGQFNEKLFF.

This chain joins TRBV19 and TRBJ1-3; D perhaps matches TRBD1 (5 bases). The V end was cut by 4 bases, the J end by 1 base, with 5 bases between. Germline CDR1 is LNHDA and CDR2 is SQIVND (reference sequence). The CDR3 contains 13 residues. CDR3 nucleotides: TGTGCCAGTAGTACAGGGTCTGGAAACACCATATATTTT. Translating it yields CASSTGSGNTIYF.

The chain carries TRBV7-9 and TRBJ2-7; no clear D gene. V lost 5 bases and J 0 bases, leaving 5 bases between the germline ends. Looked up from germline, CDR1 is SEHNR and CDR2 is FQNEAQ (reference sequence). This CDR3 region has 12 residues. The CDR3 reads CASSPISYEQYF. The CDR3 DNA follows: TGTGCCAGCAGCCCTATCTCCTACGAGCAGTACTTC.

The chain links TRBV28 to TRBJ2-5, with 10 bases aligning to TRBD2. CDR1 and CDR2 (germline): MDHEN, SYDVKM. V lost 2 bases to trimming and J lost 1 base; unmatched junction nucleotides: 10. The CDR3 is made up of 18 amino acids. The chain's CDR3 is CASSLVRAGGHLQETQYF. The DNA of the CDR3 is TGTGCCAGCAGTTTAGTTCGAGCGGGAGGGCATCTCCAAGAGACCCAGTACTTC.

The rearrangement joins TRBV5-4 to TRBJ2-1; 11 positions match TRBD2. With 9 bases clipped from V and 7 bases from J, the junction kept 15 bases outside the gene matches. The CDR3 totals 16 residues. Germline V CDR1 and CDR2: SGHNT, YYREEE (reference sequence). The CDR3 is CATKTIAGGAWNEQFF. The CDR3 bases are TGTGCCACCAAGACGATAGCGGGAGGGGCCTGGAATGAGCAGTTCTTC.

V gene TRBV27 combines with J gene TRBJ2-1; 10 positions agree with TRBD2. From germline, CDR1 is MNHEY and CDR2 SMNVEV (reference sequence). With V trimmed by 4 bases and J by 5 bases, 11 bases remained unmatched. The CDR3 has 17 amino acids. The CDR3 here is CASSSPSGLALNNEQFF. The DNA of the CDR3 is TGTGCCAGCAGTTCCCCATCGGGACTAGCGCTGAACAATGAGCAGTTCTTC.

This sequence joins TRBV21-1 and TRBJ2-7; the D call TRBD2 from the table was never checked on the DNA. TRBV21-1 is classified as a pseudogene. The CDR3 spans 13 residues. CDR3 loop: CASRPTGTIKQYF. CDR3 sequence (DNA): TGTGCCAGCAGACCGACGGGTACTATAAAGCAGTACTTC.

This chain uses TRBV29-1 with TRBJ2-5, with 8 bases aligning to TRBD1. The CDR3 is made up of 14 amino acids. Per germline, CDR1 SQVTM and CDR2 ANQGSEA. J lost 4 bases, V lost 6 bases, and 10 bases had no gene match. The CDR3 here is CSVQGPGGLETQYF. CDR3 coding DNA: TGCAGCGTCCAAGGGCCAGGGGGCTTAGAGACCCAGTACTTC.

The V and J genes are TRBV5-7 and TRBJ2-2, with 8 bases fitting TRBD2. TRBV5-7 is an ORF; its function is uncertain. Losses at the gene ends were 4 bases for V and 5 bases for J; bases not matched to a gene: 13. The CDR3 sequence is 17 residues long. The CDR3 DNA reads as TGTGCCAGCAGCGCGGGACGGACTAGCCTAGGGACCGGGGAGCTGTTTTTT. It is translated as CASSAGRTSLGTGELFF.

The rearrangement uses TRBV7-2 and TRBJ1-4; D might be TRBD1 (6 bases). This CDR3 region has 17 residues. Germline V gives CDR1 SGHTA, CDR2 FQGNSA. V lost 5 bases to trimming and J lost 3 bases, with 19 bases between them. The CDR3 bases are TGTGCCAGCAGCGGCTCCCGGGACACTCTCGCTAATGAAAAACTGTTTTTT. Translating it yields CASSGSRDTLANEKLFF.

The table lists this clone with a few counts. The gene calls are TRBV5-4 and TRBJ2-3, with TRBD2 matching 14 bases. The J segment lost 0 bases and the V segment lost 4 bases, leaving 10 bases of the junction unmatched. Germline CDR1 and CDR2: SGHNT and YYREEE (reference sequence). The CDR3 has 19 residues. The CDR3 nucleotides are TGTGCCAGCAGCCCGGCAGGACTAGCGGGGGGACTTAGCACAGATACGCAGTATTTT. It encodes CASSPAGLAGGLSTDTQYF.

The gene calls are TRBV7-2 and TRBJ2-1, with D perhaps matching TRBD2 (7 bases). V was shortened by 5 bases and J by 10 bases, with 21 bases between the two germline ends. In germline, CDR1 is SGHTA, CDR2 FQGNSA. The CDR3 runs 15 residues. The CDR3 here is CASSGRGGGFMEQFF. The CDR3 DNA is TGTGCCAGCAGCGGCCGGGGCGGGGGCTTCATGGAGCAGTTCTTC.